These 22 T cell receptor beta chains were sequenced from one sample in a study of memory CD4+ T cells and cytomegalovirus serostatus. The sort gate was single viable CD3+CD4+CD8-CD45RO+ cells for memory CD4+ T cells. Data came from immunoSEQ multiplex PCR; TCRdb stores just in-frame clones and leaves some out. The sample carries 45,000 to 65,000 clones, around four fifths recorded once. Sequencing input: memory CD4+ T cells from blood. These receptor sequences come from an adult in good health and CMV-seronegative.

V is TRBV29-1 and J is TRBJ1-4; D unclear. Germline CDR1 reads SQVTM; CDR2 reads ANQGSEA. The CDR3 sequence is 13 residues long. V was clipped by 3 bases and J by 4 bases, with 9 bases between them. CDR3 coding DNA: TGCAGCGTTGACAGTTTAGATAATGAAAAACTGTTTTTT. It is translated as CSVDSLDNEKLFF. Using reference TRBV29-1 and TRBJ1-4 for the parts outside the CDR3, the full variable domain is SAVISQKPSRDICQRGTSLTIQCQVDSQVTMMFWYRQQPGQSLTLIATANQGSEATYESGFVIDKFPISRPNLTFSTLTVSNMSPEDSSIYLCSVDSLDNEKLFFGSGTQLSVL.

Here the CDR3 DNA reads TGCGCCAGCAGTGAGTTGAGGCAGTTCAGTCGGTACTTC. Translation: CASSELRQFSRYF. The rearrangement links TRBV10-1 to TRBJ2-7; no clear D. Germline V lookup: CDR1 WNHNN, CDR2 SYGVQD (reference sequence). The CDR3 has 13 amino acids. Trimming removed 1 base at V and 12 bases at J, with 16 bases between.

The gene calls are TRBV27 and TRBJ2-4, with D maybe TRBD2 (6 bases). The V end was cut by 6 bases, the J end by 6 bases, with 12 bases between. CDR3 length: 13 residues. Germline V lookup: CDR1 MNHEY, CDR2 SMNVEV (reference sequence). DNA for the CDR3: TGTGCCAGCAGCGGGGGAGGTGGAAACATTCAGTACTTC. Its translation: CASSGGGGNIQYF.

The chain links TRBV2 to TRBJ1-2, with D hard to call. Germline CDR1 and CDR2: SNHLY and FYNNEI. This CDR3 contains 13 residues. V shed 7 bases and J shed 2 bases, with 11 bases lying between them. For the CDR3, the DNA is TGTGCCAGCACCGGGAACCTGAACTATGGCTACACCTTC. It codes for CASTGNLNYGYTF.

CDR3 region: CASGPRNSPLHF. DNA of the CDR3: TGTGCCAGCGGCCCTCGGAATTCACCCCTCCACTTT. The rearrangement links TRBV28 to TRBJ1-6; D call uncertain. The CDR3 has 12 amino acids. V lost 8 bases to trimming and J lost 7 bases, with 9 bases between them. Germline CDR1 reads MDHEN; CDR2 reads SYDVKM.

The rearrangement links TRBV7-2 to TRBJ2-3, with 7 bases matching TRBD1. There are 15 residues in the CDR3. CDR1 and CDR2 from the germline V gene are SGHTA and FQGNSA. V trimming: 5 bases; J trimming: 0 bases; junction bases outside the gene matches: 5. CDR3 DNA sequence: TGTGCCAGCAGCCAAGGACAGGTTAGCACAGATACGCAGTATTTT. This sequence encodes CASSQGQVSTDTQYF.

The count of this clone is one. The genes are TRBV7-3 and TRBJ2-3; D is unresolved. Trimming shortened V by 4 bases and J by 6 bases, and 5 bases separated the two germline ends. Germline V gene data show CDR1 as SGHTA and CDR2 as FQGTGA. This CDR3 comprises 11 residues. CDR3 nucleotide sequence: TGTGCCAGCAGCTCCACCGATACGCAGTATTTT. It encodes CASSSTDTQYF.

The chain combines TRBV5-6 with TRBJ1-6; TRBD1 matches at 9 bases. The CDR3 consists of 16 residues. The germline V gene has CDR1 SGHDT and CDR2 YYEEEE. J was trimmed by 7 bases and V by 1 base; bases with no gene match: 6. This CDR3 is CASSLMSGQGNSPLHF. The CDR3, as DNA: TGTGCCAGCAGCTTGATGTCGGGACAGGGAAATTCACCCCTCCACTTT.

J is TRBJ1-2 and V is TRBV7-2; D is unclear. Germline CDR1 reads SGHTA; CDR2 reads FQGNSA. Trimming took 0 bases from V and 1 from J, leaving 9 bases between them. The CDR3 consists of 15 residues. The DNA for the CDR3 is TGTGCCAGCAGCTTAGCAGTTAGCTTTAACTATGGCTACACCTTC. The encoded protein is CASSLAVSFNYGYTF.

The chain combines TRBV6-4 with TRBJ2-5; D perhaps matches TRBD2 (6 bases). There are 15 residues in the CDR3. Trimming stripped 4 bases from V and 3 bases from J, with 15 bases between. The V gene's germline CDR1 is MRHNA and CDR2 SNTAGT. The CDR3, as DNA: TGTGCCAGCAGTGCTGGGTCCGGGGGAAAAGAGACCCAGTACTTC. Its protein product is CASSAGSGGKETQYF.

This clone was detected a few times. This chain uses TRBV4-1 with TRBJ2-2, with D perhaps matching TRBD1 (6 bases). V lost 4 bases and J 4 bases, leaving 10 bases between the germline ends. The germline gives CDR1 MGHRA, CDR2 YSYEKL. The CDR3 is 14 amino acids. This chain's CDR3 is CASSPDRLTGELFF. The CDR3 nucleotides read TGCGCCAGCAGCCCCGACAGGCTCACCGGGGAGCTGTTTTTT.

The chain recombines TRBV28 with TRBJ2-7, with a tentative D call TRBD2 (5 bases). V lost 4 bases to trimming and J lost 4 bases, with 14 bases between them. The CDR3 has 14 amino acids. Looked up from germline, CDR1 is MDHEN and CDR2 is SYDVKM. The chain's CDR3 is CASSSPGSRYEQYF. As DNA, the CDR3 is TGTGCCAGCAGTTCCCCGGGGTCTAGGTACGAGCAGTACTTC.

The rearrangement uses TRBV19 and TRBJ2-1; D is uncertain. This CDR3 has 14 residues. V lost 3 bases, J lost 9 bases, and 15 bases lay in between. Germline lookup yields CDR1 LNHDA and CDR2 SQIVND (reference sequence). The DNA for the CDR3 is TGTGCCAGTAGTATTCAGACACTGTCGCCTGAGCAGTTCTTC. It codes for CASSIQTLSPEQFF.

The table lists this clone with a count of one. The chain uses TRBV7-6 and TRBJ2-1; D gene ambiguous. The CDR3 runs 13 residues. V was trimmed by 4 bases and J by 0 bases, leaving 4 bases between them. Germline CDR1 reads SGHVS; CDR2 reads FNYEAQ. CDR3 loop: CASSSFSYNEQFF. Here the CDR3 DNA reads TGTGCCAGCAGCTCCTTCTCCTACAATGAGCAGTTCTTC.

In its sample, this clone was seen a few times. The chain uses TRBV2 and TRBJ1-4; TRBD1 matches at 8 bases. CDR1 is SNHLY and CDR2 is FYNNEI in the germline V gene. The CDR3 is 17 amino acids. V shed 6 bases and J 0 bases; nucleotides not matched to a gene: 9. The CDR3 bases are TGTGCCAGCAGGGGACAGGTCGAGGGCGCAACTAATGAAAAACTGTTTTTT. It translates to CASRGQVEGATNEKLFF.

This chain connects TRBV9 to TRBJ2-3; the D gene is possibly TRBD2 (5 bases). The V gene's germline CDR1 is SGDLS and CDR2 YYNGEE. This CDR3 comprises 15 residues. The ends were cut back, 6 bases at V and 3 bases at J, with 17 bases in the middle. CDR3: CASTLGSVRTDTQYF. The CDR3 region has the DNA TGTGCCAGCACCCTAGGGAGCGTTAGGACAGATACGCAGTATTTT.

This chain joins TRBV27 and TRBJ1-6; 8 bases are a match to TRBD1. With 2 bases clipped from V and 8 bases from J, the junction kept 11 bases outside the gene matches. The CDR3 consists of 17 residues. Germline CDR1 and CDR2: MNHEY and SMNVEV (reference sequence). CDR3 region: CASSLAGPGGRDSPLHF. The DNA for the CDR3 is TGTGCCAGCAGTTTAGCAGGACCAGGGGGCCGAGATTCACCCCTCCACTTT.

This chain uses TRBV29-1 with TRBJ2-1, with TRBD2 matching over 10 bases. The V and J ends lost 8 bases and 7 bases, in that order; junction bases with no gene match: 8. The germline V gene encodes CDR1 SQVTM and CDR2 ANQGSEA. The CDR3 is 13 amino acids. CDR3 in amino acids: CSPRLAGINEQFF. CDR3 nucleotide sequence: TGCAGCCCAAGACTAGCGGGTATTAATGAGCAGTTCTTC.

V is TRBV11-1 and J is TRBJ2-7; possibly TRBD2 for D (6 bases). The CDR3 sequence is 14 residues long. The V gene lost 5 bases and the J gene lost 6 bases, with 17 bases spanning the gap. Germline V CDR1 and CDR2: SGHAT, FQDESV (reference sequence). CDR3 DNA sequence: TGTGCCAGCAGCCCCGAGACTAGAGCTCTCGAGCAGTACTTC. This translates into CASSPETRALEQYF.

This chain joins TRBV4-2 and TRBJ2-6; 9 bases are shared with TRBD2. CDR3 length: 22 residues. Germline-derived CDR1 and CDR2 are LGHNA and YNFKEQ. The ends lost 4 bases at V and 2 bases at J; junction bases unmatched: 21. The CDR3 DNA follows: TGTGCCAGCAGCCGAGAAGCCGTCGCGGCGGGGGGGCGGACCGCTGGGGCCAACGTCCTGACTTTC. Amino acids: CASSREAVAAGGRTAGANVLTF.

CDR3 amino acids: CASSQGVGGGGYNEQFF. As DNA, the CDR3 is TGTGCCAGCAGCCAAGGGGTCGGAGGGGGGGGTTACAATGAGCAGTTCTTC. This chain joins TRBV7-9 and TRBJ2-1, with D perhaps matching TRBD2 (7 bases). CDR1 and CDR2 from the germline V gene are SEHNR and FQNEAQ (reference sequence). The CDR3 has 17 amino acids. V lost 5 bases and J lost 4, with 21 bases in between.

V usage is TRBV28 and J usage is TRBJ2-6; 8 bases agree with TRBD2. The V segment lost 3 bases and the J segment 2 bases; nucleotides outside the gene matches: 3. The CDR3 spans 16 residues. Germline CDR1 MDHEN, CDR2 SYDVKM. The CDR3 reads CASSFAGGTGANVLTF. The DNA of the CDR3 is TGTGCCAGCAGTTTTGCGGGGGGTACTGGGGCCAACGTCCTGACTTTC.